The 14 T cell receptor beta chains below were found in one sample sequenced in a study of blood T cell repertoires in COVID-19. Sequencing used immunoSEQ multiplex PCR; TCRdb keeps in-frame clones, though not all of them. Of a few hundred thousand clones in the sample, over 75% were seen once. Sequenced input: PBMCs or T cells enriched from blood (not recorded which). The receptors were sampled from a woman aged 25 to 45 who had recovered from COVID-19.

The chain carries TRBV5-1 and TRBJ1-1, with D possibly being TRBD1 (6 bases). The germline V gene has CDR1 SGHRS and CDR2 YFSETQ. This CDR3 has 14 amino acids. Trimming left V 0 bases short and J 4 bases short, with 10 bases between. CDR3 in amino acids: CASSLAGVATEAFF. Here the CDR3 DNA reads TGCGCCAGCAGCTTGGCAGGGGTTGCCACTGAAGCTTTCTTT.

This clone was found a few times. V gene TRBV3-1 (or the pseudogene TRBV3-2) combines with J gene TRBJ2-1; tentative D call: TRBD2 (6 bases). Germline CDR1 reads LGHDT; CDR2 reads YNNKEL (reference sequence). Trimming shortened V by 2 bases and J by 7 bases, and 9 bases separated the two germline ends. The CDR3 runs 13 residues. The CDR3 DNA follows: TGTGCCAGCAGCCAACTGGGGGGAAATGAGCAGTTCTTC. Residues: CASSQLGGNEQFF.

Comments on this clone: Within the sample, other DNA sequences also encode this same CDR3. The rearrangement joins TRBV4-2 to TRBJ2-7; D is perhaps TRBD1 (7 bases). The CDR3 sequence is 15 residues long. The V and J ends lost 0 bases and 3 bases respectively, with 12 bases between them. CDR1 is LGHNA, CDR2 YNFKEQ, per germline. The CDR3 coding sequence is TGTGCCAGCAGCCAAGAATCAGGGGGGAGCTACGAGCAGTACTTC. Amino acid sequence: CASSQESGGSYEQYF.

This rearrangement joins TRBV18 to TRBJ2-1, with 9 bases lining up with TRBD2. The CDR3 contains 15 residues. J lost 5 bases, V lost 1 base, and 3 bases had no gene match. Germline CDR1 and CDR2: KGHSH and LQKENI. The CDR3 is CASSPQREANNEQFF. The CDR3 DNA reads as TGTGCCAGCTCACCACAGCGGGAGGCGAACAATGAGCAGTTCTTC.

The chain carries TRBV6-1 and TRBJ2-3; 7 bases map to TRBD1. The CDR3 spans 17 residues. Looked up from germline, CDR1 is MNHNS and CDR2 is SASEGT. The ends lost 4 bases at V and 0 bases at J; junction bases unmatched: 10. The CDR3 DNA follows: TGTGCCAGCAGTGCCCCCGGGACAGTATCTAGCACAGATACGCAGTATTTT. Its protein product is CASSAPGTVSSTDTQYF.

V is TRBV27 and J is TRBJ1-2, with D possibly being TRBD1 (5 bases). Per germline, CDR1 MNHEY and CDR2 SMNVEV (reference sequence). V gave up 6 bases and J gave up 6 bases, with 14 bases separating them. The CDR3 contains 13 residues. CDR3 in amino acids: CASRPWTRDGYTF. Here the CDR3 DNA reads TGTGCCAGCAGGCCTTGGACACGGGATGGCTACACCTTC.

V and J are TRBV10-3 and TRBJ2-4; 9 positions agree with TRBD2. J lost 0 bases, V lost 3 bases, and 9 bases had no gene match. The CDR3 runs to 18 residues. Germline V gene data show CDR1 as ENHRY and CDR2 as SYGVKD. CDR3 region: CAISDRVAGVLAKNIQYF. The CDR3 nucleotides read TGTGCCATCAGTGATCGGGTAGCGGGGGTGCTAGCCAAAAACATTCAGTACTTC.

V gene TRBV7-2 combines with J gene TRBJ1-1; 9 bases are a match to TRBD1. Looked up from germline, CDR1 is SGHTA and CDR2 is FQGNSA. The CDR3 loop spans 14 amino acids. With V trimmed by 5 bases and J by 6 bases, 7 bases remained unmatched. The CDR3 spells CASSKGQGLPEAFF. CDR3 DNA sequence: TGTGCCAGCAGCAAGGGACAGGGTCTACCTGAAGCTTTCTTT.

The CDR3 sequence: CASSLDRANEKLFF. The DNA of the CDR3 is TGTGCCAGCAGCCTGGACAGGGCGAATGAAAAACTGTTTTTT. V and J are TRBV11-1 and TRBJ1-4, with 8 nucleotides matching TRBD1. CDR3 length: 14 amino acids. CDR1 SGHAT and CDR2 FQDESV come from the germline V gene (reference sequence). J gave up 5 bases and V 5 bases, and 4 bases lay outside the gene matches.

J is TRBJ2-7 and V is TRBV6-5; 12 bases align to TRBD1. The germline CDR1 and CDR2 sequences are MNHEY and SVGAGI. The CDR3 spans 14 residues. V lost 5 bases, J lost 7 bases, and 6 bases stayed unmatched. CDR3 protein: CASSPGTGGWEQYF. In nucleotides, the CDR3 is TGTGCCAGCAGTCCCGGGACAGGGGGCTGGGAGCAGTACTTC.

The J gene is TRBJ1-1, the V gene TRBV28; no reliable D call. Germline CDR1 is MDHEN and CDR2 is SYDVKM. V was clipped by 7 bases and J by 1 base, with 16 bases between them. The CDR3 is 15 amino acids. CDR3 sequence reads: CASNPWRGANTEAFF. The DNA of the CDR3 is TGTGCCAGCAATCCATGGAGAGGTGCGAACACTGAAGCTTTCTTT.

CDR3 bases: TGTGCCAGCAGCTATAGGGGACAGGGTAATGAAAAACTGTTTTTT. Encoded protein: CASSYRGQGNEKLFF. The chain carries TRBV5-4 and TRBJ1-4; 9 positions agree with TRBD1. Germline V gives CDR1 SGHNT, CDR2 YYREEE (reference sequence). CDR3 length: 15 amino acids. V shed 3 bases and J 4 bases; nucleotides not matched to a gene: 4.

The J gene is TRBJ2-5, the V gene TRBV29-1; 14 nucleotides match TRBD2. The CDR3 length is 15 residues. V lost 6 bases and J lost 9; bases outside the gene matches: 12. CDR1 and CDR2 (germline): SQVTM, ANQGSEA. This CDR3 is CSVAAGLAGDGPQYF. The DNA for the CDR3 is TGCAGCGTCGCGGCGGGACTAGCGGGAGACGGACCCCAGTACTTC.

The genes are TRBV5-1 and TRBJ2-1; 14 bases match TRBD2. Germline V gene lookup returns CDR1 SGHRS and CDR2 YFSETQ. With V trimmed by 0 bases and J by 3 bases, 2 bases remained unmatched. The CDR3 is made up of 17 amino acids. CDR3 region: CASSLGLAGGLYNEQFF. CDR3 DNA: TGCGCCAGCAGCTTGGGACTAGCGGGGGGGCTCTACAATGAGCAGTTCTTC.